This record concerns one T cell receptor (beta chain) sequence. The length of the CDR3 is 15 residues. Germline assignment: CDR1 SEHNR and CDR2 FQNEAQ (reference sequence). V was clipped by 5 bases and J by 2 bases; unmatched bases: 6. The data are from a study of T cell responses to AZD1222 COVID-19 vaccine. The repertoire was sequenced with immunoSEQ multiplex PCR; TCRdb's copy has only in-frame clones and lacks some. Here the sample spans 100,000 to 130,000 clones, 87% being singletons. This chain joins TRBV7-9 and TRBJ1-1; 9 bases fit TRBD1. This receptor was taken from an adult who received the AZD1222 COVID-19 vaccine. The specimen was peripheral blood, collected 28 days after the second AZD1222 dose. The CDR3 protein is CASSSRDRVNTEAFF. The CDR3 bases are TGTGCCAGCAGCAGCCGGGACAGGGTTAACACTGAAGCTTTCTTT.